The 22 T cell receptor beta chains reported below all come from one sample, sequenced in a study of blood T cell repertoires in COVID-19. Only in-frame clones appear in the TCRdb table, and some are missing; sequencing was by immunoSEQ multiplex PCR. The sample has about 140,000 clones, roughly 88% seen once. The specimen was PBMCs or T cells enriched from blood (not recorded which). All receptors derive from a man between 65 and 79 years old who had been exposed to COVID-19.

This rearrangement joins TRBV7-2 to TRBJ1-3; D remains unclear. CDR3 length: 15 amino acids. Trimming pared 5 bases from V and 2 bases from J, leaving 13 bases between. Germline assignment: CDR1 SGHTA and CDR2 FQGNSA. This CDR3 reads CASSTIRLAGNTIYF. In nucleotides, the CDR3 is TGTGCCAGCAGCACAATAAGGCTAGCTGGAAACACCATATATTTT.

V gene TRBV28 combines with J gene TRBJ1-5; TRBD1 matches 7 bases. Per the germline V gene, CDR1 is MDHEN and CDR2 is SYDVKM. The CDR3 extends over 16 amino acids. J lost 0 bases, V lost 5 bases, and 7 bases had no gene match. The CDR3 is CASSRTGTYSNQPQHF. The CDR3, as DNA: TGTGCCAGCAGTCGGACAGGTACTTATAGCAATCAGCCCCAGCATTTT.

Here the CDR3 reads CASSVASEANYGYTF. The CDR3 DNA follows: TGTGCCAGCAGCGTAGCTAGTGAAGCTAACTATGGCTACACCTTC. V gene TRBV9 combines with J gene TRBJ1-2; no reliable D call. This CDR3 has 15 residues. Trimming cost V 0 bases and J 0 bases, with 9 bases left between them. Germline assignment: CDR1 SGDLS and CDR2 YYNGEE.

In its sample, this clone was seen a few times. The chain uses TRBV5-1 and TRBJ1-5; D possibly corresponds to TRBD1 (6 bases). CDR3 length equals 15 residues. The V end lost 0 bases, the J end lost 1 base, and 8 bases lay between the germline ends. Germline assignment: CDR1 SGHRS and CDR2 YFSETQ. CDR3 DNA sequence: TGCGCCAGCAGCTTGGGAACAGGGAGCAATCAGCCCCAGCATTTT. It yields the protein CASSLGTGSNQPQHF.

This clone has at least ten counts. The chain has TRBV28 and TRBJ2-4; possible D gene TRBD2, 6 bases. The length of the CDR3 is 17 residues. Trimming left V 3 bases short and J 4 bases short, with 19 bases between. CDR1 MDHEN and CDR2 SYDVKM come from the germline V gene. CDR3 nucleotide sequence: TGTGCCAGCAGTTTTCTATCCGGCGGGAAGATTAAAAACATTCAGTACTTC. Its translation: CASSFLSGGKIKNIQYF.

The chain is built from TRBV28 and TRBJ2-1; 9 positions match TRBD2. The V and J ends lost 6 bases and 6 bases, in that order; junction bases with no gene match: 12. CDR1 is MDHEN, CDR2 SYDVKM, per germline. The CDR3 has 16 amino acids. The CDR3 bases are TGTGCCAGCAGCCCCTCCGTGCGGGAGGGCCTCAATGAGCAGTTCTTC. This sequence encodes CASSPSVREGLNEQFF.

The rearrangement uses TRBV10-3 and TRBJ1-1, with TRBD1 as a possible D gene (6 bases). CDR3 length: 13 residues. CDR1 and CDR2 from the germline V gene are ENHRY and SYGVKD. V was cut by 7 bases and J by 6 bases, with 15 bases left in between. The DNA for the CDR3 is TGTGCCATCACCCCCGGGACAAATTCTGAAGCTTTCTTT. As protein: CAITPGTNSEAFF.

The V and J genes are TRBV11-2 and TRBJ2-7; 8 bases agree with TRBD2. V dropped 2 bases and J dropped 2; count of bases not matched to a gene: 5. CDR3 size: 15 residues. Germline CDR1 SGHAT, CDR2 FQNNGV. Here the CDR3 reads CASSLRSGGAYEQYF. The DNA of the CDR3 is TGTGCCAGCAGCTTACGGAGCGGGGGAGCCTACGAGCAGTACTTC.

The rearrangement uses TRBV19 and TRBJ1-4; the D is unclear. The germline gives CDR1 LNHDA, CDR2 SQIVND (reference sequence). There are 12 residues in the CDR3. Trimming took 6 bases from V and 4 from J, leaving 6 bases between them. The CDR3 DNA reads TGTGCCAGTAGCGGGGATAATGAAAAACTGTTTTTT. It specifies CASSGDNEKLFF.

This chain joins TRBV7-2 and TRBJ2-7, with D possibly TRBD1 on 7 matching bases. CDR1 and CDR2 from the germline V gene are SGHTA and FQGNSA. The CDR3 runs 15 residues. The V end was cut by 5 bases, the J end by 0 bases, with 14 bases between. Here the CDR3 reads CASSQGGRSSYEQYF. In nucleotides, the CDR3 is TGTGCCAGCAGCCAGGGGGGCAGGAGCTCCTACGAGCAGTACTTC.

The rearrangement links TRBV5-1 to TRBJ2-1, with D perhaps matching TRBD1 (6 bases). Germline V gene lookup returns CDR1 SGHRS and CDR2 YFSETQ. This CDR3 region has 15 residues. V shed 0 bases and J shed 4 bases, with 11 bases lying between them. The CDR3 loop reads CASSLEGHQYNEQFF. DNA of the CDR3: TGCGCCAGCAGCTTGGAGGGACACCAATACAATGAGCAGTTCTTC.

The chain recombines TRBV7-7 with TRBJ2-3; TRBD1 matches at 11 bases. Unmatched junction bases numbered 2, after V lost 5 bases and J lost 4 bases. This CDR3 contains 14 residues. Germline V gene lookup returns CDR1 SSHAT and CDR2 FNYEAQ (reference sequence). Written as DNA, the CDR3 is TGTGCCAGCAGCGCGGGACAGGGGGCAGATACGCAGTATTTT. This gives the protein CASSAGQGADTQYF.

This rearrangement joins TRBV7-9 to TRBJ2-7, with TRBD1 matching 7 bases. Germline V gene sequence: CDR1 SEHNR, CDR2 FQNEAQ (reference sequence). The CDR3 loop spans 14 amino acids. Losses at the gene ends were 3 bases for V and 5 bases for J; bases not matched to a gene: 7. The CDR3 region has the DNA TGTGCCAGCAGCTTTGGGACAGCGGTGCACGAGCAGTACTTC. Protein: CASSFGTAVHEQYF.

This clone has only a few counts. This chain connects TRBV19 to TRBJ1-4; D is unclear. From germline, CDR1 is LNHDA and CDR2 SQIVND (reference sequence). CDR3 length equals 11 residues. Trimming pared 3 bases from V and 7 bases from J, leaving 3 bases between. CDR3 residues: CASSIGEKLFF. For the CDR3, the DNA is TGTGCCAGTAGTATCGGTGAAAAACTGTTTTTT.

The chain recombines TRBV6-4 with TRBJ2-7; 9 bases are a match to TRBD1. The trim removed 4 bases at V and 2 bases at J, leaving 3 bases unmatched. Germline V gene data show CDR1 as MRHNA and CDR2 as SNTAGT. The CDR3 length is 14 residues. This CDR3 reads CASSVGTGPYEQYF. In DNA form, the CDR3 reads TGTGCCAGCAGTGTAGGGACAGGGCCCTACGAGCAGTACTTC.

This chain uses TRBV11-2 with TRBJ2-5; 11 nucleotides line up with TRBD1. Germline V gene sequence: CDR1 SGHAT, CDR2 FQNNGV. The junction had 6 bases not matched to a gene; V was cut back by 4 bases and J by 5 bases. The CDR3 spans 15 residues. Here the CDR3 reads CASSSGQGGGETQYF. CDR3 nucleotide sequence: TGTGCCAGCAGCTCGGGACAGGGGGGCGGGGAGACCCAGTACTTC.

The V call is TRBV29-1, the J call TRBJ2-4; the match to TRBD1 covers 8 bases. Germline loops: CDR1 SQVTM, CDR2 ANQGSEA. V gave up 5 bases and J gave up 9 bases; unmatched junction bases: 3. This CDR3 contains 11 residues. This CDR3 is CSVHRGSIQYF. The CDR3 nucleotides read TGCAGCGTTCACAGGGGGAGCATTCAGTACTTC.

The table lists this clone with a few counts. The chain recombines TRBV6-2 or TRBV6-3 with TRBJ2-1, with a possible D match to TRBD2 (6 bases). Trimming stripped 4 bases from V and 6 bases from J, with 19 bases between. This CDR3 comprises 16 residues. The germline V gene encodes CDR1 MNHEY and CDR2 SVGEGT. The CDR3 spells CASSSYKGTYGNEQFF. CDR3 nucleotides: TGTGCCAGCAGTTCTTACAAAGGGACTTACGGCAATGAGCAGTTCTTC.

The sample holds a few counts of this clone. V usage is TRBV10-2 and J usage is TRBJ1-4; D perhaps matches TRBD1 (5 bases). V was cut by 3 bases and J by 4 bases, with 12 bases left in between. This CDR3 region has 15 residues. The germline V gene has CDR1 WSHSY and CDR2 SAAADI. CDR3: CASSDPTVVNEKLFF. CDR3 DNA: TGCGCCAGCAGTGACCCGACAGTCGTTAATGAAAAACTGTTTTTT.

CDR3 protein: CASSPRGGNYGYTF. The CDR3 nucleotides are TGTGCCAGTAGTCCGAGAGGAGGGAACTATGGCTACACCTTC. V and J are TRBV19 and TRBJ1-2; D is unclear. The CDR3 totals 14 residues. Germline V gene sequence: CDR1 LNHDA, CDR2 SQIVND (reference sequence). The V gene lost 5 bases and the J gene lost 2 bases, with 12 bases spanning the gap.

The DNA of the CDR3 is TGTGCCAGCACCCTCGAGGCGGGAATGGAGACCCAGTACTTC. Translation gives CASTLEAGMETQYF. This chain joins TRBV28 and TRBJ2-5; maybe TRBD2 (6 bases). This CDR3 comprises 14 residues. The V end was cut by 7 bases, the J end by 5 bases, with 17 bases between. The germline CDR1 and CDR2 sequences are MDHEN and SYDVKM.

This CDR3 is CASGRSGRPGELFF. In DNA form, the CDR3 reads TGTGCCAGCGGTCGTAGCGGGAGGCCCGGGGAGCTGTTTTTT. This chain connects TRBV28 to TRBJ2-2; TRBD2 aligns across 10 bases. This CDR3 has 14 residues. Trimming cost V 8 bases and J 6 bases; bases outside gene matches: 6. Germline lookup yields CDR1 MDHEN and CDR2 SYDVKM.